By share, the clone carrying this TCR beta chain ranks as medium-sized. Its antigen remains unidentified. These data originate in a study of a mutant IDH1 vaccine in newly diagnosed glioma. Germline V gene data show CDR1 as SGHTA and CDR2 as FQGTGA. This CDR3 has 12 amino acids. V gave up 2 bases and J gave up 6 bases, with 5 bases separating them. Here immunoSEQ multiplex PCR was the method, and the copy in TCRdb shows in-frame clones only, minus some. The table includes some 42,000 clones, approximately 86% detected once. Stated time point: week 47, end of study. Every vaccine dose comprised 300 ug of mutant IDH1 20-mer peptide plus topical imiquimod. The study's findings and limits: Changes to the top peripheral T cell clonotypes appeared unrelated to pseudoprogression.

The chain carries TRBV7-3 and TRBJ2-1; D perhaps matches TRBD1 (5 bases). This receptor was taken from a man between 18 and 35 years old with glioma. Some clones in this sample may be carry-over from other donors' samples. The source was PBMCs, collected from a glioma patient whose treatment included an IDH1 peptide vaccine. The CDR3 coding sequence is TGTGCCAGCAGCTTAGGGGCCAATGAGCAGTTCTTC. Translation gives CASSLGANEQFF.